Below, 21 T cell receptor beta chains from the same sample are listed, as sequenced in a study of shared clonotypes between healthy human individuals. Naive CD8 cells lacked CD45RO and underwent positive selection for CCR7, leaving out terminally differentiated effector memory CD45RA+ cells. Clones were read by immunoSEQ multiplex PCR, and TCRdb kept only the in-frame ones, dropping some. The data show roughly 810,000 clones, with 90% to 97% seen just once and about 0.25% held by the top ten. Specimen: naive CD8+ T cells sorted from blood. The receptors originated from a man aged 25-45 years in good health.

V usage is TRBV7-9 and J usage is TRBJ2-7, with 7 bases fitting TRBD2. Looked up from germline, CDR1 is SEHNR and CDR2 is FQNEAQ (reference sequence). The V segment lost 6 bases and the J segment 5 bases; nucleotides outside the gene matches: 7. CDR3 length equals 13 residues. The CDR3, as DNA: TGTGCCAGCAGGTCGAGGGGAGGGAACGAGCAGTACTTC. Encoded protein: CASRSRGGNEQYF.

The chain has TRBV5-6 and TRBJ2-2, with D possibly matching TRBD2 (6 bases). Trimming removed 5 bases at V and 0 bases at J, with 8 bases between. From germline, CDR1 is SGHDT and CDR2 YYEEEE. There are 14 residues in the CDR3. As DNA, the CDR3 is TGTGCCAGCAGTTGGGGGGCGAACACCGGGGAGCTGTTTTTT. Translation: CASSWGANTGELFF.

The chain is built from TRBV10-3 and TRBJ1-1; D gene ambiguous. V was trimmed by 2 bases and J by 4 bases, leaving 14 bases between them. Germline CDR1 reads ENHRY; CDR2 reads SYGVKD. The CDR3 extends over 15 amino acids. CDR3: CAISETTVDGTEAFF. CDR3 nucleotides: TGTGCCATCAGTGAGACGACGGTAGATGGCACTGAAGCTTTCTTT.

V and J are TRBV5-5 and TRBJ1-4; 9 nucleotides match TRBD1. Per the germline V gene, CDR1 is SGHKS and CDR2 is YYEKEE (reference sequence). Trimming removed 5 bases from V and 7 bases from J; junction bases left unmatched: 6. This CDR3 comprises 14 residues. The CDR3 coding sequence is TGTGCCAGCAGTATACAGGGGGCGATTGAAAAACTGTTTTTT. This sequence encodes CASSIQGAIEKLFF.

This clone is a singleton in its sample. This chain uses TRBV28 with TRBJ2-7; 8 nucleotides line up with TRBD2. This CDR3 is built from 13 residues. The germline V gene has CDR1 MDHEN and CDR2 SYDVKM. With V trimmed by 7 bases and J by 3 bases, 5 bases remained unmatched. CDR3 amino acids: CASNPGTSYEQYF. The CDR3 DNA follows: TGTGCCAGCAATCCCGGGACTAGCTACGAGCAGTACTTC.

This chain joins TRBV20-1 and TRBJ2-1; D gene ambiguous. CDR3 length equals 10 residues. Trimming shortened V by 2 bases and J by 7 bases, and 3 bases separated the two germline ends. Germline loops: CDR1 DFQATT, CDR2 SNEGSKA (reference sequence). This CDR3 reads CSARSNEQFF. In DNA, the CDR3 is TGCAGTGCTAGATCGAATGAGCAGTTCTTC.

Comment on this clone: Other DNA variants within this sample encode the same CDR3. The chain joins TRBV5-1 to TRBJ2-7; D remains ambiguous. V lost 0 bases and J lost 5, with 3 bases in between. The CDR3 spans 11 residues. Germline lookup yields CDR1 SGHRS and CDR2 YFSETQ. CDR3: CASSLAHEQYF. CDR3 nucleotide sequence: TGCGCCAGCAGCTTGGCCCACGAGCAGTACTTC.

J is TRBJ2-1 and V is TRBV14; 13 positions match TRBD2. This CDR3 region has 18 residues. J gave up 2 bases and V 1 base, and 5 bases lay outside the gene matches. CDR1 is SGHDN, CDR2 FVKESK, per germline. The CDR3 DNA reads as TGTGCCAGCAGCCAAGGCTCGACTAGCGGGAGGCCCTACAATGAGCAGTTCTTC. It translates to CASSQGSTSGRPYNEQFF.

The CDR3 here is CASSLGRDRPEWGHNEQFF. Here the CDR3 DNA reads TGCGCCAGCAGCTTGGGGAGGGACCGGCCTGAATGGGGACACAATGAGCAGTTCTTC. The rearrangement uses TRBV5-1 and TRBJ2-1, with D maybe TRBD2 (6 bases). V was shortened by 0 bases and J by 5 bases, with 24 bases between the two germline ends. The CDR3 is 19 amino acids. Germline V lookup: CDR1 SGHRS, CDR2 YFSETQ. Full variable domain (outside the CDR3, taken from reference TRBV5-1 and TRBJ2-1): KAGVTQTPRYLIKTRGQQVTLSCSPISGHRSVSWYQQTPGQGLQFLFEYFSETQRNKGNFPGRFSGRQFSNSRSEMNVSTLELGDSALYLCASSLGRDRPEWGHNEQFFGPGTRLTVL.

As concerns this clone: Different DNA sequences within this sample yield the same CDR3. The chain links TRBV7-3 to TRBJ2-1; D might be TRBD2 (5 bases). Trimming removed 5 bases at V and 4 bases at J, with 12 bases between. Germline CDR1 and CDR2: SGHTA and FQGTGA. The CDR3 totals 14 residues. The CDR3 region is CASSPARGYNEQFF. CDR3 sequence (DNA): TGTGCCAGCAGCCCTGCCCGAGGGTACAATGAGCAGTTCTTC.

The J gene is TRBJ2-3, the V gene TRBV6-1; D tentatively fits TRBD1 or TRBD2 (6 bases each). Trimming took 10 bases from V and 1 from J, leaving 15 bases between them. Germline values: CDR1 MNHNS, CDR2 SASEGT. The CDR3 runs 14 residues. The CDR3 loop is CATPPGARTDTQYF. The CDR3 coding sequence is TGTGCCACTCCTCCGGGGGCCCGCACAGATACGCAGTATTTT.

This chain links TRBV14 with TRBJ2-7, with D perhaps matching TRBD2 (6 bases). This CDR3 is built from 16 residues. Trimming removed 2 bases from V and 2 bases from J, with 16 bases in between. Germline loops: CDR1 SGHDN, CDR2 FVKESK. The CDR3 protein is CASSQTYSGAPYEQYF. The CDR3 bases are TGTGCCAGCAGCCAAACGTATAGCGGAGCCCCCTACGAGCAGTACTTC.

This rearrangement joins TRBV7-8 to TRBJ2-7; D might be TRBD1 or TRBD2, each matching 7 bases. This CDR3 has 15 residues. Trimming took off 1 base at V and 7 bases at J, with 17 bases between the two ends. CDR1 is SGHVS, CDR2 FQNEAQ, per germline. The CDR3: CASSLGRTRTGEQYF. The CDR3 DNA reads TGTGCCAGCAGCTTAGGACGGACTAGGACAGGAGAGCAGTACTTC.

The chain employs TRBV12-2 and TRBJ2-3; TRBD2 is the table's D call and was not checked against the DNA. TRBV12-2 is shown as a pseudogene. The CDR3 spans 18 residues. CDR3 loop: CASRLPPGTSDGTDTQYF. CDR3 nucleotides: TGTGCAAGTCGCTTACCTCCCGGGACTAGCGACGGCACAGATACGCAGTATTTT.

This clone was seen once. The chain is built from TRBV7-9 and TRBJ2-3; the match to TRBD2 covers 10 bases. Trimming cost V 5 bases and J 5 bases; bases outside gene matches: 10. This CDR3 has 16 amino acids. In germline, CDR1 is SEHNR, CDR2 FQNEAQ (reference sequence). In nucleotides, the CDR3 is TGTGCCAGCAGCCCATGGAGCGGGAGGGCCGTAGATACGCAGTATTTT. Its protein is CASSPWSGRAVDTQYF.

This sequence joins TRBV5-1 and TRBJ2-3; D is undetermined. CDR1 is SGHRS, CDR2 YFSETQ, per germline. This CDR3 is built from 15 residues. Between the trimmed V and J ends, which lost 0 bases and 3 bases, there was a span of 11 bases. The CDR3 here is CASSLAFMGTDTQYF. The CDR3 nucleotides are TGCGCCAGCAGCTTGGCATTCATGGGGACAGATACGCAGTATTTT.

This clone was picked up one time. This chain connects TRBV4-1 to TRBJ2-2; 7 nucleotides match TRBD2. The CDR3 has 18 amino acids. Trimming took 0 bases from V and 6 from J; bases not matched to a gene: 13. Germline assignment: CDR1 MGHRA and CDR2 YSYEKL. CDR3 nucleotides: TGCGCCAGCAGCCAAGAATCCGGCGCGGGAGTCGTGTCCGGGGAGCTGTTTTTT. Translated: CASSQESGAGVVSGELFF.

J is TRBJ1-5 and V is TRBV28; D unresolved. V was cut by 5 bases and J by 0 bases, with 5 bases left in between. There are 13 residues in the CDR3. Germline V gives CDR1 MDHEN, CDR2 SYDVKM. The CDR3 is CASSPISNQPQHF. The CDR3 bases are TGTGCCAGCAGTCCCATTAGCAATCAGCCCCAGCATTTT.

The V and J genes are TRBV29-1 and TRBJ2-7; D tentatively fits TRBD1 or TRBD2 (8 bases each). Trimming shortened V by 3 bases and J by 1 base, and 16 bases separated the two germline ends. There are 15 residues in the CDR3. The V gene's germline CDR1 is SQVTM and CDR2 ANQGSEA. CDR3 nucleotide sequence: TGCAGCGTTGAGAGCGGGGGACAGGAATCCTACGAGCAGTACTTC. Protein: CSVESGGQESYEQYF.

This sequence joins TRBV7-9 and TRBJ2-7, with D unresolved. Germline CDR1 reads SEHNR; CDR2 reads FQNEAQ (reference sequence). The CDR3 covers 16 residues. Deletions cut 3 bases from V and 3 bases from J, with 18 bases between. The CDR3 reads CASSFPPPQWNYEQYF. The DNA of the CDR3 is TGTGCCAGCAGCTTTCCGCCTCCCCAGTGGAACTACGAGCAGTACTTC.

This chain joins TRBV18 and TRBJ2-7, with TRBD2 identical over 14 bases. The CDR3 totals 15 residues. Germline CDR1 KGHSH, CDR2 LQKENI. Unmatched junction bases numbered 3, after V lost 3 bases and J lost 5 bases. The CDR3 region has the DNA TGTGCCAGCTCACCGACTAGCGGGAGGGCCCACGAGCAGTACTTC. Translating gives CASSPTSGRAHEQYF.